This TCR beta chain was sequenced during a study of blood T cell repertoires in COVID-19 (dated by TCRdb to the early 2020s). Broadly, across the study: Samples from collaborators originated in the United States, Italy and Spain and spanned both the acute and convalescent phases of COVID-19. The material from the prospective study consisted of cDNA or gDNA derived from T cells, B-cell-depleted T cells, or PBMCs. Subjects who had been exposed to COVID-19, were actively infected with it, or had recovered from it provided the deeply sampled blood TCRbeta repertoires that made up the dataset. The repertoires were released in a freely available public database intended as a resource for research on the immune response to SARS-CoV-2. Samples were obtained from the ongoing ImmuneRACE study (first 160 participants) and from 1,000 to 1,500 subjects provided by 6 global collaborators. The sample metadata nearly always contained a de-identified subject ID, COVID-19 status, age in years and sex. Where available, HLA class I and class II types were obtained from metadata supplied by the sample provider rather than from assay-based typing. Overall study results and their limits: Clinical and demographic metadata were provided uncurated, with the amount varying by source and participant.

TCRbeta CDR3 regions were amplified from genomic DNA using the immunoSEQ Assay, a bias-controlled multiplex PCR. In the authors' own workflow: Within the assay, amplification of reference gene primers was used to estimate how many nucleated cells each sample contained. To quantify the absolute abundance of each unique TCRbeta CDR3 rearrangement, sequence reads were collapsed and filtered. For each sample, productive Simpson clonality was calculated by taking the square root of Simpson's diversity index across productive rearrangements. TCRdb provides this immuneACCESS table in a form limited to in-frame rearrangements. Some clones are lacking; in checked studies, under half of them reflect an unresolved V gene, and why the rest are absent is not known. The D gene and trimming were derived from the DNA, and the V and J assignments and clone size from that table. Across this sample there are about 120,000 clones, with roughly three quarters seen only once. The top ten hold over 6.5% of the sample.

About this clone: Its target antigen remains unknown. No base quality values were provided; no much bigger clone lies one nucleotide off.

Deletion took 2 bases off V and 1 base off J, with a span of 11 bases between the germline ends. The CDR1 and CDR2 encoded by the germline V gene are SGHVS and FQNEAQ. The CDR3 goes from the cysteine to the phenylalanine over 15 residues. Kept here is only the CDR3 DNA, which spans 45 bases and is read in frame from base 1. Whole blood was collected in K2EDTA tubes by collaborating institutions according to the institutions' own protocols. For TCRbeta analysis, collaborators shipped samples as frozen whole blood, isolated PBMCs, or DNA extracted from either of those sample types. This clonotype originated in a human donor in a cohort sampled during active COVID-19. Input material: peripheral blood. Rearrangement joined TRBV7-8 to TRBJ2-5; TRBD1 is perhaps the D gene, given 5 matching bases. In nucleotides, the sequence is TGTGCCAGCAGCTTAAAGGGGCGCTTCCAAGAGACCCAGTACTTC. Its translation is CASSLKGRFQETQYF.